The 3 T cell receptor beta chains below come from one sample, sequenced in a study of T cell repertoires in cytomegalovirus infection. Each CDR3 protein gets one entry after TCRdb re-called the reads with MiXCR. The sample has 300,000 to 400,000 distinct CDR3 sequences; 18% are singletons. Specimen: PBMCs. Every receptor here comes from a human donor in good health (CMV status not recorded). Some clones in this sample may be carry-over from other donors' samples.

This clonotype occurred many times. This CDR3 is CASSFLAANYEQYF. DNA for the CDR3: TGTGCCAGCAGCTTTCTAGCGGCGAACTACGAGCAGTACTTC. The chain has TRBV7-2 and TRBJ2-7, with 7 bases that match TRBD2. V lost 3 bases, J lost 3 bases, and 5 bases stayed unmatched. Germline CDR1 and CDR2: SGHTA and FQGNSA. This CDR3 region has 14 residues.

The V and J genes are TRBV12-3 or TRBV12-4 and TRBJ1-1; TRBD1 matches at 7 bases. The CDR3 extends over 14 amino acids. V was clipped by 9 bases and J by 6 bases; unmatched bases: 13. CDR3 bases: TGTGCCAGTGGGACAGAGGGGGGGAGTTCTGAAGCTTTCTTT. Translating it yields CASGTEGGSSEAFF.

This clonotype was seen a few times. V gene TRBV7-9 combines with J gene TRBJ1-1; TRBD1 is a possible D gene (5 bases). This CDR3 spans 14 amino acids. V lost 5 bases to trimming and J lost 5 bases, with 15 bases between them. Germline V gene lookup returns CDR1 SEHNR and CDR2 FQNEAQ (reference sequence). CDR3 sequence: CASSAHGGVTEAFF. CDR3 nucleotide sequence: TGTGCCAGCAGCGCCCACGGGGGGGTGACTGAAGCTTTCTTT.